This paragraph covers one TCR beta chain sequence. Germline trimming cut 3 bases from V and 2 bases from J; bases unmatched to any gene: 4. Germline V gene sequence: CDR1 SGHRS, CDR2 YFSETQ. CDR3 length: 16 amino acids. This entry is derived from a study of response to subunit inactivated influenza vaccine. From the RT-PCR reads, TCRdb called clonotypes with MiXCR, one entry per CDR3 protein. The sample gives some 550,000 distinct CDR3 sequences, roughly 25% of which show up once; 2.5% to 3% is in the top ten. The sample was also reused in another study, on T cells expressing NK-cell markers. This second study notes: UMI-tagged 5'RACE template switching yielded the TCR beta cDNA.

The chain couples TRBV5-1 to TRBJ2-5; 13 positions match TRBD2. This sequence originates from a man in his fifties who received an inactivated influenza vaccine. The specimen was CD4+ T cells sorted from PBMCs, collected roughly 13 days after vaccination. This CDR3 reads CASSSGGLAGQETQYF. The CDR3 DNA follows: TGCGCCAGCAGCTCCGGGGGACTAGCGGGACAAGAGACCCAGTACTTC.